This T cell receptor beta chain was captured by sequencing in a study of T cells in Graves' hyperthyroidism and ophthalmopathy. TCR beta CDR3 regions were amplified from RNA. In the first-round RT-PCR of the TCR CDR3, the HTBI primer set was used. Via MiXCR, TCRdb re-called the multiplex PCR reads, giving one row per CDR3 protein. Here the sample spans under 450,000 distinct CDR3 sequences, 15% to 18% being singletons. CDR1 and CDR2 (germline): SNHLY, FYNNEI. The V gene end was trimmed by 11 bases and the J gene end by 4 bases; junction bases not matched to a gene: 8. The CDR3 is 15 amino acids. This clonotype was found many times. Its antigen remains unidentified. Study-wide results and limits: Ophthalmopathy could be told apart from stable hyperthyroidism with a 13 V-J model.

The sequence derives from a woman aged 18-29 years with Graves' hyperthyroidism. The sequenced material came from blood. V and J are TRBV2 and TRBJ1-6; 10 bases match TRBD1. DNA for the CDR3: TGTGCCGGGTCCCGGGACAGGGGATATAATTCACCCCTCCACTTT. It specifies CAGSRDRGYNSPLHF.